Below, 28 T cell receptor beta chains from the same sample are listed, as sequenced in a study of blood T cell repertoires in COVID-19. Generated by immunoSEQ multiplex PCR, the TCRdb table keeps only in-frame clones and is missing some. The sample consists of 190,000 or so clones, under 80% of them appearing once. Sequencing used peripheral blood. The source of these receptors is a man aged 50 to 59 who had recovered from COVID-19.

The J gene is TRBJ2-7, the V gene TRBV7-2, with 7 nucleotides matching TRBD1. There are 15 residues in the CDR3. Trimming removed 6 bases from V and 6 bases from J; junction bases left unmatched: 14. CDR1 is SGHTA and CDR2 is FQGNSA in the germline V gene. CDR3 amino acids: CASRSTGAPFFEQYF. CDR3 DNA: TGTGCCAGCAGGTCCACAGGGGCCCCTTTTTTCGAGCAGTACTTC.

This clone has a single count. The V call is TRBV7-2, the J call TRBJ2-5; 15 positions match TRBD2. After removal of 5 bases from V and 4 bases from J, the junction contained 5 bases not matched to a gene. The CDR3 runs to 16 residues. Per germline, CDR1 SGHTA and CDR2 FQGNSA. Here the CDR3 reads CASSRTSGRASETQYF. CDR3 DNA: TGTGCCAGCAGCCGGACTAGCGGGAGGGCCTCAGAGACCCAGTACTTC.

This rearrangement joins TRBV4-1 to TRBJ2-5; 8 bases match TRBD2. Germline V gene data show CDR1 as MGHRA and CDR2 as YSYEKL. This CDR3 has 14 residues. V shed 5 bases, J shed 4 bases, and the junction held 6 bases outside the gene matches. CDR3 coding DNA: TGCGCCAGCAGCAACGGGAGGGCCAGAGAGACCCAGTACTTC. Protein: CASSNGRARETQYF.

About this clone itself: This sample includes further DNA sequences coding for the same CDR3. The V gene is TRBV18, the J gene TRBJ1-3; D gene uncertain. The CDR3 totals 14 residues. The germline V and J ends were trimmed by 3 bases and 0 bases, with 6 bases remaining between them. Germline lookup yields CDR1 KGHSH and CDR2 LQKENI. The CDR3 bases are TGTGCCAGCTCACCGGGAGCCTCTGGAAACACCATATATTTT. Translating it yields CASSPGASGNTIYF.

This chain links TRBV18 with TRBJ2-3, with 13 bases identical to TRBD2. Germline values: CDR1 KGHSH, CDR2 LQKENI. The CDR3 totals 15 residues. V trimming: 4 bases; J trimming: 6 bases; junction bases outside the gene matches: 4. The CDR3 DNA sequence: TGTGCCAGCTCACTACCGACTAGCGGGAGGGATACGCAGTATTTT. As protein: CASSLPTSGRDTQYF.

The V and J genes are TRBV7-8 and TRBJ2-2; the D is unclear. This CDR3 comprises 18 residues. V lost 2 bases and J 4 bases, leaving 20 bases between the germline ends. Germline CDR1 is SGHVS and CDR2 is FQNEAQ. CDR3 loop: CASSLRTADSLGTGELFF. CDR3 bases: TGTGCCAGCAGCTTAAGAACGGCGGATTCCTTGGGCACCGGGGAGCTGTTTTTT.

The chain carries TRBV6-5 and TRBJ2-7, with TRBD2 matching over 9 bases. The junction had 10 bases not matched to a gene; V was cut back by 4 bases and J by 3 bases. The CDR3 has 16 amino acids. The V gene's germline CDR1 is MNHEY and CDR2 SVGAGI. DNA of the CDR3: TGTGCCAGCAGTTTGATGAGCGGGAGGATTGGCTACGAGCAGTACTTC. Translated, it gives CASSLMSGRIGYEQYF.

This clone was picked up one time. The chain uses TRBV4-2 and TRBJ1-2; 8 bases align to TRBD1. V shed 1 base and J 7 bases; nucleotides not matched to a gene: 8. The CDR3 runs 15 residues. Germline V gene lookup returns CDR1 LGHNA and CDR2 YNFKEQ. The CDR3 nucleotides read TGTGCCAGCAGCCAAGCGGGCAGGGGGCAAGGTGGCTACACCTTC. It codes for CASSQAGRGQGGYTF.

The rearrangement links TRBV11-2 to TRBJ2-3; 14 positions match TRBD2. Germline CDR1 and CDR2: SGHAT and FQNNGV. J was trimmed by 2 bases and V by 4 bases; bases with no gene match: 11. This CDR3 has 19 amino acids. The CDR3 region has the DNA TGTGCCAGCAGCTCAGGGACTAGCGGGAGAGCCACGGACACAGATACGCAGTATTTT. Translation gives CASSSGTSGRATDTDTQYF.

CDR3 nucleotide sequence: TGTGCCACCAGTCCCAGAAGACTAGCGGGCCAGAGCTTATCCTACAATGAGCAGTTCTTC. This codes for CATSPRRLAGQSLSYNEQFF. The chain is built from TRBV24-1 and TRBJ2-1, with 10 bases matching TRBD2. The germline V gene has CDR1 KGHDR and CDR2 SFDVKD. CDR3 length equals 20 residues. Trimming cost V 6 bases and J 1 base; bases outside gene matches: 17.

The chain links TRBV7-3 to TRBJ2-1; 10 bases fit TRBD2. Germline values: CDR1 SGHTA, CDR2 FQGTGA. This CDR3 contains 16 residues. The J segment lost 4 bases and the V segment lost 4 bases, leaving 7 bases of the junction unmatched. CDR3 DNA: TGTGCCAGCAGCTCCCCTCGGACTAGCGGATACAATGAGCAGTTCTTC. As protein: CASSSPRTSGYNEQFF.

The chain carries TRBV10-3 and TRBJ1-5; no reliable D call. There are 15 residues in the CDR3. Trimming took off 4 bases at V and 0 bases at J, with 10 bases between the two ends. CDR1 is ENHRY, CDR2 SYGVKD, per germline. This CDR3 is CAISVEPYSNQPQHF. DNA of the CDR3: TGTGCCATCAGTGTGGAGCCGTATAGCAATCAGCCCCAGCATTTT.

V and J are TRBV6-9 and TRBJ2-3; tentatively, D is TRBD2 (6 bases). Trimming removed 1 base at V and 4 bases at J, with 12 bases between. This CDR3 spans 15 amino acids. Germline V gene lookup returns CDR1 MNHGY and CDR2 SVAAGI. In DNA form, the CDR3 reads TGTGCCAGCAGTTATTATCGGGAGTCAGCAGATACGCAGTATTTT. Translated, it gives CASSYYRESADTQYF.

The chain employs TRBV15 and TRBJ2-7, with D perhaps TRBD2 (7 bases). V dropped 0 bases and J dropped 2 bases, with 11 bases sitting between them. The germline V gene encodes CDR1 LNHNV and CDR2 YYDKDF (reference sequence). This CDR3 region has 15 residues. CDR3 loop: CATSRDGGATYEQYF. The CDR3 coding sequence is TGTGCCACCAGCAGAGATGGGGGGGCGACCTACGAGCAGTACTTC.

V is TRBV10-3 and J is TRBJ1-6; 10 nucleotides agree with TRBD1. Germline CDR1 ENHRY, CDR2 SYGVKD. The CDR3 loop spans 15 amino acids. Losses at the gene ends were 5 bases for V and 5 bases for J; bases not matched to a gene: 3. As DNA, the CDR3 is TGTGCCATCAGTCGCGGGACAGGGGATAATTCACCCCTCCACTTT. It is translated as CAISRGTGDNSPLHF.

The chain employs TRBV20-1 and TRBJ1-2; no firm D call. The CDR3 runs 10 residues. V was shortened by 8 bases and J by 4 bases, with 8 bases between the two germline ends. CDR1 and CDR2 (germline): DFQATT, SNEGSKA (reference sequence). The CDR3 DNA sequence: TGCAGTACAAACAGCTATGGCTACACCTTC. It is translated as CSTNSYGYTF.

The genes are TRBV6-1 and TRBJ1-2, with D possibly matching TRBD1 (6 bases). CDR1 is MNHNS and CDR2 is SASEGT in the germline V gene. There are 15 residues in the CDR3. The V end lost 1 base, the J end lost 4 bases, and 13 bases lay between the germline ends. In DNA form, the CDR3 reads TGTGCCAGCAGTGAAGTTAGGACAGTGAGCTATGGCTACACCTTC. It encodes CASSEVRTVSYGYTF.

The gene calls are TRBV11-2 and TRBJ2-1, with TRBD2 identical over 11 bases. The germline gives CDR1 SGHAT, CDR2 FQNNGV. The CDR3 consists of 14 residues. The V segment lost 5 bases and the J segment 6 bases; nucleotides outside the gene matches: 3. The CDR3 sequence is CASSPGLAANEQFF. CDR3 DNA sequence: TGTGCCAGCAGCCCGGGACTAGCGGCCAATGAGCAGTTCTTC. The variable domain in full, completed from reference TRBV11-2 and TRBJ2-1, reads EAGVAQSPRYKIIEKRQSVAFWCNPISGHATLYWYQQILGQGPKLLIQFQNNGVVDDSQLPKDRFSAERLKGVDSTLKIQPAKLEDSAVYLCASSPGLAANEQFFGPGTRLTVL.

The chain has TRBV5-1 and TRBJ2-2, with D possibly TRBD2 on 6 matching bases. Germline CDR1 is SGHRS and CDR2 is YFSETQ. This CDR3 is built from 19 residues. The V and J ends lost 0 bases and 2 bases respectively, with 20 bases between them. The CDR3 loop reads CASSLGDHGLAANTGELFF. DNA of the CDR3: TGCGCCAGCAGCTTGGGCGACCACGGTTTAGCGGCAAACACCGGGGAGCTGTTTTTT.

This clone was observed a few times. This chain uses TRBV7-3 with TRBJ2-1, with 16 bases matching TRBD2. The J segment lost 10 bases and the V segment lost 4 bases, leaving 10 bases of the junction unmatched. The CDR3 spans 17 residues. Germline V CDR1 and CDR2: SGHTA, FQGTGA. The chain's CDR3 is CASSSGLAGGSMSEQFF. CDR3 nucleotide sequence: TGTGCCAGCAGCTCGGGACTAGCGGGAGGGTCAATGAGCGAGCAGTTCTTC.

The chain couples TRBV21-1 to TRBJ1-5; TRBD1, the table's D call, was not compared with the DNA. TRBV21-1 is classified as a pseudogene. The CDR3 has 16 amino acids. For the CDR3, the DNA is TGTGCCAGCAGCAAAGAGGTCAGGGGGTTTAGACAGCCCCAGCATTTT. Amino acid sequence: CASSKEVRGFRQPQHF.

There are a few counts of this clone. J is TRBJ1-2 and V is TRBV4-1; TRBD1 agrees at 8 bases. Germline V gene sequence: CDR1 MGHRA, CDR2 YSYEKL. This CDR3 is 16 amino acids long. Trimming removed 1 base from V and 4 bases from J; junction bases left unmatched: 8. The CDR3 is CASSQGKAGGTYGYTF. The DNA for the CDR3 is TGCGCCAGCAGCCAAGGGAAGGCAGGGGGCACCTATGGCTACACCTTC.

The CDR3 bases are TGTGCCAGCAGCTTAGAGAGCTTCCAAGAGACCCAGTACTTC. It codes for CASSLESFQETQYF. The chain couples TRBV7-9 to TRBJ2-5, with no clear D. CDR3 length: 14 residues. V lost 1 base, J lost 1 base, and 7 bases lay in between. Germline V lookup: CDR1 SEHNR, CDR2 FQNEAQ (reference sequence).

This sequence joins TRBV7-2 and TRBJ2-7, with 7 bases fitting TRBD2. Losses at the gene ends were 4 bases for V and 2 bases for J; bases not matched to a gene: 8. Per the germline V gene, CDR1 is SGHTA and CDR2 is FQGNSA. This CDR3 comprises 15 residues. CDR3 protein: CASSSWTSLAYEQYF. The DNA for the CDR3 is TGTGCCAGCAGCTCCTGGACTAGTCTAGCCTACGAGCAGTACTTC.

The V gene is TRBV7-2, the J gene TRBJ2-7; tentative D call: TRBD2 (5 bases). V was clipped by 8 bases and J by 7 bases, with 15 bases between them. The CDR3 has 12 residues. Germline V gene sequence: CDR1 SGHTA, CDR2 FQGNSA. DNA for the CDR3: TGTGCCAGCGGAATCAACACGGGAGAGCAGTACTTC. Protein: CASGINTGEQYF.

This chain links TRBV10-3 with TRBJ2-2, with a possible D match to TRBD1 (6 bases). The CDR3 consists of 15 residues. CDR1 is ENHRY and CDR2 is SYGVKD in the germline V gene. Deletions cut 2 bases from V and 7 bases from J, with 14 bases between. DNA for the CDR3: TGTGCCATCAGTGAGGTGGGGGCGGATAACGGGGAGCTGTTTTTT. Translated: CAISEVGADNGELFF.

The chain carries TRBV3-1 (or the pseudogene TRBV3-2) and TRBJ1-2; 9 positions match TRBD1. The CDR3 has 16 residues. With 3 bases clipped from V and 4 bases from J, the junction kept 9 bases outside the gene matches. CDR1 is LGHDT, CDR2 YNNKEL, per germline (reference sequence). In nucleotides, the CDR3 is TGTGCCAGCAGCCAGCCCGGGACAGGGAACGGCTATGGCTACACCTTC. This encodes CASSQPGTGNGYGYTF.

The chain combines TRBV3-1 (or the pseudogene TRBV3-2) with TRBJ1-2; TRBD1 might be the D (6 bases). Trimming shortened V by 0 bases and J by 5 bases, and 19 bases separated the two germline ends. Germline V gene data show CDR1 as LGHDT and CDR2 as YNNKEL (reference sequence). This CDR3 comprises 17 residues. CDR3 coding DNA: TGTGCCAGCAGCCAAGATCGGGACACCCCAAGCGAATATGGCTACACCTTC. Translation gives CASSQDRDTPSEYGYTF.